This T cell receptor (beta chain) stems from a study of blood T cell repertoires in COVID-19. Trimming pared 1 base from V and 1 base from J, leaving 11 bases between. The germline V gene has CDR1 SGHVS and CDR2 FNYEAQ. The CDR3 consists of 16 residues. Sequencing was performed with immunoSEQ multiplex PCR; in TCRdb, only in-frame clones are kept and a portion is missing. The sample includes more than 65,000 clones, 84% of them seen just once. This TCR was recovered from a man in his forties or fifties with acute or convalescent COVID-19. Material for sequencing was peripheral blood. The chain couples TRBV7-6 to TRBJ2-1; tentative D call: TRBD2 (6 bases). The CDR3 protein is CASSLGGGLSYNEQFF. For the CDR3, the DNA is TGTGCCAGCAGCTTAGGGGGAGGTCTTTCCTACAATGAGCAGTTCTTC. The full variable domain, completed using reference TRBV7-6 and TRBJ2-1, is GAGVSQSPRYKVTKRGQDVALRCDPISGHVSLYWYRQALGQGPEFLTYFNYEAQQDKSGLPNDRFSAERPEGSISTLTIQRTEQRDSAMYRCASSLGGGLSYNEQFFGPGTRLTVL.